This TCR beta chain emerged from a study of brain T cells in children with intractable seizures. Study-level findings and limits: Pre- and post-surgery blood differed in depth, so pre-surgery absences may be undersampling.

Some clones are missing from TCRdb's copy, which holds only in-frame ones; the method was immunoSEQ multiplex PCR. The sample includes approximately 330,000 clones, roughly 92% seen only once; the top ten take approximately 5%. V shed 0 bases and J shed 3 bases, with 12 bases lying between them. This CDR3 is built from 15 residues. The germline CDR1 and CDR2 sequences are SGHAT and FQNNGV. Of note for this clone: Its antigen is not identified.

Time point indicated: blood from clinic visit 5 months post-surgery; TSC patient then seizure free. Surgery cases with the highest brain T cell transcript signatures were chosen for sequencing. Pre-surgery treatment included at least one anti-epileptic drug. The material was peripheral blood, obtained approximately 5 months after surgery. The rearrangement joins TRBV11-2 to TRBJ2-7, with D perhaps TRBD2 (6 bases). The clonotype comes from a boy less than two years old with tuberous sclerosis and intractable seizures. The CDR3 is CASSLDPTGVYEQYF. CDR3 sequence (DNA): TGTGCCAGCAGCTTAGATCCAACGGGAGTCTACGAGCAGTACTTC.